These 31 T cell receptor beta chains were sequenced from one sample in a study of control samples from healthy donors and cancer patients. Assay: immunoSEQ multiplex PCR; the TCRdb copy retains only in-frame clones and omits some. Here the sample spans some 130,000 clones, about nine tenths being singletons. Sequencing input: blood. These receptors all come from a woman between 50 and 59 years old in good health.

The chain carries TRBV10-3 and TRBJ2-2; weak D call: TRBD2 (6 bases). This CDR3 has 13 residues. The germline gives CDR1 ENHRY, CDR2 SYGVKD. V dropped 6 bases and J dropped 6 bases, with 11 bases sitting between them. CDR3 loop: CAIREGRSGELFF. CDR3 coding DNA: TGTGCCATCAGGGAGGGAAGGTCCGGGGAGCTGTTTTTT.

This chain connects TRBV19 to TRBJ1-3, with D hard to call. In germline, CDR1 is LNHDA, CDR2 SQIVND (reference sequence). The V end was cut by 6 bases, the J end by 0 bases, with 15 bases between. The CDR3 length is 16 residues. The CDR3 DNA follows: TGTGCCAGTAGCCCCTCCGGGAGGACCTCTGGAAACACCATATATTTT. Translation gives CASSPSGRTSGNTIYF.

CDR3 sequence: CASSSITGTGTSGRLYEQYF. CDR3 bases: TGTGCCAGCAGTTCGATTACGGGGACCGGGACTAGCGGGAGACTCTACGAGCAGTACTTC. J is TRBJ2-7 and V is TRBV28; 14 bases map to TRBD2. CDR1 and CDR2 (germline): MDHEN, SYDVKM. This CDR3 comprises 20 residues. The J segment lost 3 bases and the V segment lost 4 bases, leaving 17 bases of the junction unmatched.

CDR3 loop: CASSLRGEGEQFF. For the CDR3, the DNA is TGTGCCAGCAGTCTTCGGGGGGAGGGTGAGCAGTTCTTC. The chain employs TRBV6-5 and TRBJ2-1, with 7 bases that match TRBD2. CDR1 and CDR2 from the germline V gene are MNHEY and SVGAGI. J lost 9 bases, V lost 5 bases, and 7 bases had no gene match. The CDR3 runs to 13 residues.

Here the CDR3 reads CASSLGTGPYGYTF. Written as DNA, the CDR3 is TGTGCCAGCAGTCTCGGGACAGGCCCCTATGGCTACACCTTC. The rearrangement uses TRBV14 and TRBJ1-2, with 8 bases lining up with TRBD1. This CDR3 is built from 14 residues. Trimming took 6 bases from V and 4 from J; bases not matched to a gene: 7. The germline CDR1 and CDR2 sequences are SGHDN and FVKESK.

This sequence joins TRBV28 and TRBJ1-2; no definite D call. Per germline, CDR1 MDHEN and CDR2 SYDVKM. The CDR3 extends over 14 amino acids. V gave up 4 bases and J gave up 9 bases, with 18 bases separating them. This CDR3 reads CASSSSDRDQSYTF. The DNA of the CDR3 is TGTGCCAGCAGTTCCTCCGACCGGGATCAAAGCTACACCTTC.

As for this clone: The junction departs from germline at one end; a sequencing error may be responsible. The chain is built from TRBV27 and TRBJ2-1; TRBD2 aligns across 7 bases. Germline V lookup: CDR1 MNHEY, CDR2 SMNVEV (reference sequence). The CDR3 spans 12 residues. This chain's CDR3 is CASSRAAGELFF. CDR3 nucleotides: TGTGCCAGCAGTCGAGCCGCGGGGGAGCTGTTCTTC.

This clone was picked up one time. The V call is TRBV4-2, the J call TRBJ2-1; 12 nucleotides line up with TRBD2. Trimming removed 2 bases from V and 9 bases from J; junction bases left unmatched: 11. There are 17 residues in the CDR3. Germline assignment: CDR1 LGHNA and CDR2 YNFKEQ. CDR3 loop: CASSQFKTSGSFSEQFF. In DNA form, the CDR3 reads TGTGCCAGCAGCCAATTTAAGACTAGCGGGAGTTTCAGTGAGCAGTTCTTC.

V gene TRBV29-1 combines with J gene TRBJ1-5; TRBD1 is a possible D gene (6 bases). V gave up 4 bases and J gave up 2 bases, with 9 bases separating them. The CDR3 extends over 13 amino acids. Germline V gene lookup returns CDR1 SQVTM and CDR2 ANQGSEA. CDR3: CSVGTAGNQPQHF. The CDR3 DNA reads TGCAGCGTTGGGACAGCAGGCAATCAGCCCCAGCATTTT.

This clone has a single count. The chain is built from TRBV2 and TRBJ2-5; D tentatively reads TRBD1 or TRBD2 (6 bases each). The CDR3 length is 16 residues. V dropped 2 bases and J dropped 1 base, with 14 bases sitting between them. The germline V gene has CDR1 SNHLY and CDR2 FYNNEI. CDR3 loop: CASSERGERGQETQYF. The DNA for the CDR3 is TGTGCCAGCAGTGAAAGGGGGGAGAGGGGCCAAGAGACCCAGTACTTC.

This chain connects TRBV4-1 to TRBJ2-1, with no clear D. This CDR3 is built from 15 residues. V lost 5 bases to trimming and J lost 3 bases, with 14 bases between them. Germline values: CDR1 MGHRA, CDR2 YSYEKL. CDR3 nucleotide sequence: TGCGCCAGCAGCTCCGGACCCGCCGTCTACAATGAGCAGTTCTTC. Amino acid sequence: CASSSGPAVYNEQFF.

The chain recombines TRBV5-1 with TRBJ1-6; 7 bases are shared with TRBD1. This CDR3 has 13 amino acids. V trimming: 0 bases; J trimming: 14 bases; junction bases outside the gene matches: 5. Germline loops: CDR1 SGHRS, CDR2 YFSETQ. For the CDR3, the DNA is TGCGCCAGCAGCTTGGGCGGGACAGAAACCCTCCACTTT. Its translation is CASSLGGTETLHF.

A single count supports this clone. The gene calls are TRBV15 and TRBJ2-7; 9 bases fit TRBD2. The CDR3 runs 15 residues. Looked up from germline, CDR1 is LNHNV and CDR2 is YYDKDF (reference sequence). The V and J ends lost 4 bases and 5 bases, in that order; junction bases with no gene match: 9. The CDR3 sequence: CATSIMRGGPHEQYF. CDR3 sequence (DNA): TGTGCCACCAGCATTATGCGGGGGGGCCCTCACGAGCAGTACTTC.

This clone is a singleton in its sample. The J gene is TRBJ2-7, the V gene TRBV3-1 (or the pseudogene TRBV3-2); no definite D call. The V and J ends lost 3 bases and 2 bases respectively, with 11 bases between them. The germline V gene has CDR1 LGHDT and CDR2 YNNKEL (reference sequence). This CDR3 has 14 amino acids. In DNA form, the CDR3 reads TGTGCCAGCAGCCACGCCGTTCCCCCCTACGAGCAGTACTTC. It translates to CASSHAVPPYEQYF.

Comments on this clone: This specimen includes other DNA sequences encoding the same CDR3. The chain employs TRBV5-1 and TRBJ2-5, with D perhaps matching TRBD1 or TRBD2 (5 bases each). V dropped 4 bases and J dropped 2 bases, with 12 bases sitting between them. The CDR3 loop spans 14 amino acids. Germline V gives CDR1 SGHRS, CDR2 YFSETQ. CDR3 in amino acids: CASSHGTAQETQYF. The CDR3 coding sequence is TGCGCCAGCAGCCACGGGACGGCACAAGAGACCCAGTACTTC.

The V and J genes are TRBV2 and TRBJ1-2; the match to TRBD1 covers 7 bases. This CDR3 comprises 12 residues. From germline, CDR1 is SNHLY and CDR2 FYNNEI. Unmatched junction bases numbered 3, after V lost 6 bases and J lost 5 bases. CDR3 nucleotide sequence: TGTGCCAGCAGGGGGACAGCGTATGGCTACACCTTC. Protein sequence: CASRGTAYGYTF.

CDR3 DNA: TGTGCCAGCGCGGGGGCCGTCGACAATGAGCAGTTCTTC. Translation: CASAGAVDNEQFF. The chain is built from TRBV11-3 and TRBJ2-1; D may be TRBD2 (7 bases). The V and J ends lost 8 bases and 5 bases respectively, with 13 bases between them. Germline V gene lookup returns CDR1 SGHNT and CDR2 YENEEA. This CDR3 has 13 amino acids.

The CDR3 DNA follows: TGTGCCAGCAGTTTCTTCCCGACAGGGTACGAGCAGTACTTC. The encoded protein is CASSFFPTGYEQYF. V is TRBV27 and J is TRBJ2-7; 7 nucleotides agree with TRBD1. Germline trimming cut 3 bases from V and 4 bases from J; bases unmatched to any gene: 6. This CDR3 has 14 amino acids. Germline lookup yields CDR1 MNHEY and CDR2 SMNVEV (reference sequence).

The V call is TRBV5-1, the J call TRBJ1-2; the match to TRBD1 covers 7 bases. CDR3 length: 14 residues. V lost 0 bases, J lost 5 bases, and 4 bases stayed unmatched. Germline CDR1 is SGHRS and CDR2 is YFSETQ. For the CDR3, the DNA is TGCGCCAGCAGCTTGGCTCAGGGGGAATATGGCTACACCTTC. It codes for CASSLAQGEYGYTF.

The genes are TRBV27 and TRBJ1-5; maybe TRBD1 (6 bases). CDR1 is MNHEY and CDR2 is SMNVEV in the germline V gene (reference sequence). V gave up 5 bases and J gave up 5 bases, with 16 bases separating them. This CDR3 has 15 amino acids. CDR3 in amino acids: CASSPTTGGYQPQHF. DNA for the CDR3: TGTGCCAGCAGTCCCACGACAGGCGGATATCAGCCCCAGCATTTT.

This chain uses TRBV28 with TRBJ2-7; TRBD1 agrees at 9 bases. Unmatched junction bases numbered 7, after V lost 6 bases and J lost 1 base. The CDR3 has 15 residues. Germline-derived CDR1 and CDR2 are MDHEN and SYDVKM. CDR3 DNA: TGTGCCAGCAGCCTCACAGGGGGCGCATCCTACGAGCAGTACTTC. It is translated as CASSLTGGASYEQYF.

V usage is TRBV30 and J usage is TRBJ2-3, with a tentative D call TRBD1 (6 bases). CDR1 is GTSNPN and CDR2 is SVGIG in the germline V gene (reference sequence). This CDR3 is 13 amino acids long. V lost 2 bases to trimming and J lost 5 bases, with 11 bases between them. CDR3 coding DNA: TGTGCCTGGAGTAACCAGGGGATAGATACGCAGTATTTT. Amino acid sequence: CAWSNQGIDTQYF.

The V gene is TRBV5-8, the J gene TRBJ2-3; D remains unclear. The CDR3 contains 16 residues. V gave up 4 bases and J gave up 1 base, with 16 bases separating them. The V gene's germline CDR1 is SGHTS and CDR2 YDEGEE. This CDR3 is CASSLFERGGTDTQYF. CDR3 nucleotide sequence: TGTGCCAGCAGCCTCTTCGAGCGCGGTGGCACAGATACGCAGTATTTT.

This chain joins TRBV9 and TRBJ2-5, with 11 bases identical to TRBD1. The germline V gene encodes CDR1 SGDLS and CDR2 YYNGEE. V shed 0 bases and J 4 bases; nucleotides not matched to a gene: 8. This CDR3 is built from 17 residues. The CDR3 DNA is TGTGCCAGCAGCGTAGGATGGGGACAGGGGGGGCGAGAGACCCAGTACTTC. It codes for CASSVGWGQGGRETQYF.

The DNA of the CDR3 is TGTGCCAGTAGTACCCGGTCAATGAGGTACTACGAGCAGTACTTC. Residues: CASSTRSMRYYEQYF. The J gene is TRBJ2-7, the V gene TRBV19, with D uncertain. The CDR3 covers 15 residues. The germline CDR1 and CDR2 sequences are LNHDA and SQIVND (reference sequence). The V and J ends lost 4 bases and 3 bases respectively, with 16 bases between them.

The CDR3 coding sequence is TGTGCCAGTACCATCGGACAGGGCTACGAGCAGTACTTC. Amino acids: CASTIGQGYEQYF. The chain links TRBV19 to TRBJ2-7; 8 bases align to TRBD1. The CDR3 sequence is 13 residues long. With 7 bases clipped from V and 3 bases from J, the junction kept 5 bases outside the gene matches. Germline lookup yields CDR1 LNHDA and CDR2 SQIVND (reference sequence).

The V and J genes are TRBV28 and TRBJ2-3; a weak D match, TRBD2 (5 bases). Germline V gene lookup returns CDR1 MDHEN and CDR2 SYDVKM. The germline V and J ends were trimmed by 7 bases and 5 bases, with 13 bases remaining between them. The CDR3 spans 13 residues. The CDR3 sequence is CASKHLRGDTQYF. In DNA, the CDR3 is TGTGCCAGCAAACACCTACGGGGAGATACGCAGTATTTT.

The chain combines TRBV27 with TRBJ1-4, with D tentatively TRBD1 (5 bases). Germline CDR1 and CDR2: MNHEY and SMNVEV (reference sequence). Trimming removed 3 bases from V and 0 bases from J, with 8 bases in between. The CDR3 consists of 15 residues. The CDR3 DNA follows: TGTGCCAGCAGTTTTGGGGGGGCAACTAATGAAAAACTGTTTTTT. The encoded protein is CASSFGGATNEKLFF.

This chain connects TRBV30 to TRBJ2-2; D is unresolved. V gave up 0 bases and J gave up 4 bases, with 6 bases separating them. CDR3 length: 13 amino acids. Germline V gene lookup returns CDR1 GTSNPN and CDR2 SVGIG (reference sequence). The DNA for the CDR3 is TGTGCCTGGAGTGTAATGAGCACCGGGGAGCTGTTTTTT. It translates to CAWSVMSTGELFF.

This clone has a single count. This chain connects TRBV19 to TRBJ2-7, with D possibly being TRBD1 or TRBD2 (6 bases each). The CDR3 is made up of 15 amino acids. Germline CDR1 reads LNHDA; CDR2 reads SQIVND (reference sequence). The V end was cut by 5 bases, the J end by 2 bases, with 16 bases between. CDR3 in DNA: TGTGCCAGTAGTGACCCCGCGGGACACACCTACGAGCAGTACTTC. As protein: CASSDPAGHTYEQYF.

This chain connects TRBV5-6 to TRBJ2-1, with a weak D call TRBD1 (6 bases). The V end was cut by 6 bases, the J end by 3 bases, with 16 bases between. The V gene's germline CDR1 is SGHDT and CDR2 YYEEEE. This CDR3 has 15 amino acids. CDR3 nucleotide sequence: TGTGCCAGCACCGCTACAGGGTTAAACTACAATGAGCAGTTCTTC. Translating it yields CASTATGLNYNEQFF.